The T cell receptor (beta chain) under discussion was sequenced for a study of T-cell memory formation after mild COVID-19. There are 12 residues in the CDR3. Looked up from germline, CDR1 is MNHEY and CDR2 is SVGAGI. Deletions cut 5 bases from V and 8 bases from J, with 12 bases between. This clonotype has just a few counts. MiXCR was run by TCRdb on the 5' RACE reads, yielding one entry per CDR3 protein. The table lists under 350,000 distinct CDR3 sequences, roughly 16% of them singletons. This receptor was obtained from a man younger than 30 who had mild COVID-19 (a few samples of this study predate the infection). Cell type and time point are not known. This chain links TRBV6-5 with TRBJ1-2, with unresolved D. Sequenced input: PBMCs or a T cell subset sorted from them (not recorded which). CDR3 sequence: CASSTQPWGYTF. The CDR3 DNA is TGTGCCAGCAGTACCCAGCCCTGGGGCTACACCTTC.